The 29 T cell receptor beta chains given below trace back to one sample, sequenced in a study of OX40 agonist ivuxolimab in advanced cancers. Sequencing used immunoSEQ multiplex PCR; TCRdb keeps in-frame clones, though not all of them. In the table there are approximately 90,000 clones, 80% to 90% of which are singletons. This material consisted of CD4+ or CD8+ T cells sorted from blood, taken in a trial of the OX40 agonist ivuxolimab. The source is an adult with an advanced solid tumor such as melanoma, head and neck, liver or kidney cancer.

The chain has TRBV2 and TRBJ2-3, with D perhaps TRBD1 or TRBD2 (6 bases each). The CDR3 contains 17 residues. In germline, CDR1 is SNHLY, CDR2 FYNNEI. Trimming stripped 2 bases from V and 5 bases from J, with 20 bases between. The CDR3 reads CASSEFGSGAGRDTQYF. The CDR3 DNA follows: TGTGCCAGCAGTGAATTTGGTTCGGGGGCGGGGAGAGATACGCAGTATTTT. The complete variable domain, with remaining parts taken from reference TRBV2 and TRBJ2-3, reads EPEVTQTPSHQVTQMGQEVILRCVPISNHLYFYWYRQILGQKVEFLVSFYNNEISEKSEIFDDQFSVERPDGSNFTLKIRSTKLEDSAMYFCASSEFGSGAGRDTQYFGPGTRLTVL.

V and J are TRBV27 and TRBJ2-2; the D call may be TRBD1 or TRBD2 (5 bases each). Germline CDR1 MNHEY, CDR2 SMNVEV (reference sequence). V shed 7 bases and J shed 3 bases, with 18 bases lying between them. The CDR3 has 16 amino acids. The CDR3 spells CASTFMGDGDTGELFF. As DNA, the CDR3 is TGTGCCAGCACCTTTATGGGGGATGGGGACACCGGGGAGCTGTTTTTT.

The rearrangement uses TRBV9 and TRBJ1-2; a weak D match, TRBD1 (6 bases). Germline CDR1 is SGDLS and CDR2 is YYNGEE. This CDR3 is 14 amino acids long. Trimming took 3 bases from V and 2 from J, leaving 11 bases between them. The CDR3 reads CASSGHRENYGYTF. CDR3 nucleotides: TGTGCCAGCAGCGGGCACAGGGAAAACTATGGCTACACCTTC.

V gene TRBV7-2 combines with J gene TRBJ1-1; perhaps TRBD1 as D (6 bases). Between the trimmed V and J ends, which lost 5 bases and 1 base, there was a span of 8 bases. Germline V CDR1 and CDR2: SGHTA, FQGNSA. CDR3 length equals 13 residues. Here the CDR3 reads CASSPGQNTEAFF. Written as DNA, the CDR3 is TGTGCCAGCAGCCCGGGACAGAACACTGAAGCTTTCTTT. The full variable domain, its missing parts supplied by reference TRBV7-2 and TRBJ1-1, is GAGVSQSPSNKVTEKGKDVELRCDPISGHTALYWYRQSLGQGLEFLIYFQGNSAPDKSGLPSDRFSAERTGGSVSTLTIQRTQQEDSAVYLCASSPGQNTEAFFGQGTRLTVV.

The chain links TRBV19 to TRBJ1-1, with TRBD1 as a possible D gene (5 bases). CDR1 LNHDA and CDR2 SQIVND come from the germline V gene (reference sequence). CDR3 length: 15 residues. V was trimmed by 9 bases and J by 1 base, leaving 18 bases between them. The CDR3: CASQMGGWRNTEAFF. The DNA of the CDR3 is TGTGCCAGCCAAATGGGGGGGTGGAGGAACACTGAAGCTTTCTTT.

Turning to this clone: The junction does not match germline at one end; this may be a read error. The chain couples TRBV7-7 to TRBJ2-3; TRBD2 matches 13 bases. Per the germline V gene, CDR1 is SSHAT and CDR2 is FNYEAQ (reference sequence). The CDR3 is 17 residues long. CDR3 in amino acids: CASSTRTSGRITDTQYF. The DNA for the CDR3 is TGTGCTAGCAGCACCAGGACTAGCGGGAGAATTACAGATACGCAGTATTTT.

This chain connects TRBV28 to TRBJ2-1; no clear D gene. The CDR3 has 14 residues. Germline V gene sequence: CDR1 MDHEN, CDR2 SYDVKM. The ends were cut back, 5 bases at V and 1 base at J, with 9 bases in the middle. The CDR3 spells CASSPERSYNEQFF. The CDR3 DNA follows: TGTGCCAGCAGTCCAGAGAGATCCTACAATGAGCAGTTCTTC. Full variable domain (outside the CDR3, taken from reference TRBV28 and TRBJ2-1): DVKVTQSSRYLVKRTGEKVFLECVQDMDHENMFWYRQDPGLGLRLIYFSYDVKMKEKGDIPEGYSVSREKKERFSLILESASTNQTSMYLCASSPERSYNEQFFGPGTRLTVL.

This clone was seen more than once but under ten times. The rearrangement links TRBV7-9 to TRBJ1-2; TRBD1 matches 7 bases. Germline V gene lookup returns CDR1 SEHNR and CDR2 FQNEAQ (reference sequence). The CDR3 is 13 amino acids. V shed 4 bases and J 8 bases; nucleotides not matched to a gene: 7. The CDR3 spells CASSSIVQGGYTF. The DNA of the CDR3 is TGTGCCAGCAGCTCGATTGTACAGGGGGGCTACACCTTC.

This chain uses TRBV7-9 with TRBJ2-7; D may be TRBD1 or TRBD2 (5 bases each). The V and J ends lost 0 bases and 9 bases respectively, with 12 bases between them. The germline CDR1 and CDR2 sequences are SEHNR and FQNEAQ (reference sequence). This CDR3 has 13 residues. CDR3 coding DNA: TGTGCCAGCAGCTTAGCGCCCCCGAGGGGGCAGTACTTC. Encoded protein: CASSLAPPRGQYF. Drawing the rest from reference TRBV7-9 and TRBJ2-7, the complete variable domain is DTGVSQNPRHKITKRGQNVTFRCDPISEHNRLYWYRQTLGQGPEFLTYFQNEAQLEKSRLLSDRFSAERPKGSFSTLEIQRTEQGDSAMYLCASSLAPPRGQYFGPGTRLTVT.

The chain links TRBV5-5 to TRBJ1-2; TRBD1 might be the D (5 bases). V shed 2 bases and J shed 1 base, with 9 bases lying between them. The germline CDR1 and CDR2 sequences are SGHKS and YYEKEE (reference sequence). The CDR3 loop spans 14 amino acids. CDR3 sequence: CASSFSRDNYGYTF. In nucleotides, the CDR3 is TGTGCCAGCAGCTTTAGCAGGGATAACTATGGCTACACCTTC.

This clone was observed a handful of times. This chain joins TRBV5-1 and TRBJ2-2, with D unresolved. V lost 0 bases to trimming and J lost 1 base, with 4 bases between them. CDR1 and CDR2 from the germline V gene are SGHRS and YFSETQ. The CDR3 spans 14 residues. Here the CDR3 DNA reads TGCGCCAGCAGCTTGGGTCAGAACACCGGGGAGCTGTTTTTT. Its protein product is CASSLGQNTGELFF.

The J gene is TRBJ1-2, the V gene TRBV7-2, with unresolved D. The germline V and J ends were trimmed by 5 bases and 7 bases, with 8 bases remaining between them. This CDR3 has 11 residues. The germline gives CDR1 SGHTA, CDR2 FQGNSA. The CDR3 region has the DNA TGTGCCAGCAGCCGAGATGGTGGCTACACCTTC. Its protein product is CASSRDGGYTF.

The chain links TRBV19 to TRBJ2-2; D possibly corresponds to TRBD2 (5 bases). V lost 0 bases to trimming and J lost 6 bases, with 11 bases between them. This CDR3 spans 15 amino acids. The germline V gene has CDR1 LNHDA and CDR2 SQIVND (reference sequence). CDR3: CASSIDGAVAGELFF. The CDR3 DNA reads TGTGCCAGTAGTATAGATGGAGCGGTAGCCGGGGAGCTGTTTTTT.

The genes are TRBV7-8 and TRBJ2-7; 13 bases are shared with TRBD2. The length of the CDR3 is 15 residues. CDR1 and CDR2 from the germline V gene are SGHVS and FQNEAQ. Trimming cost V 5 bases and J 3 bases; bases outside gene matches: 4. CDR3: CASSRGLAGVYEQYF. The CDR3 nucleotides read TGTGCCAGCAGCAGAGGACTAGCGGGAGTCTACGAGCAGTACTTC.

The CDR3 DNA follows: TGTGCCAGCAGACGCCGACAGGGGGCCCCTCTGCGCTACAATGAGCAGTTCTTC. As protein: CASRRRQGAPLRYNEQFF. The J gene is TRBJ2-1, the V gene TRBV28; 10 bases agree with TRBD1. V lost 6 bases, J lost 3 bases, and 14 bases stayed unmatched. The CDR3 runs to 18 residues. CDR1 is MDHEN and CDR2 is SYDVKM in the germline V gene.

The rearrangement links TRBV7-9 to TRBJ1-3, with a possible D match to TRBD1 (5 bases). Germline assignment: CDR1 SEHNR and CDR2 FQNEAQ (reference sequence). This CDR3 is built from 15 residues. V was shortened by 5 bases and J by 0 bases, with 11 bases between the two germline ends. CDR3 region: CASSQGDTSGNTIYF. The CDR3 DNA follows: TGTGCCAGCAGCCAAGGGGATACCTCTGGAAACACCATATATTTT.

This clone was seen only once. The J gene is TRBJ2-5, the V gene TRBV9; the D is unclear. The CDR3 spans 14 residues. Trimming left V 0 bases short and J 7 bases short, with 13 bases between. The germline V gene has CDR1 SGDLS and CDR2 YYNGEE. The CDR3, as DNA: TGTGCCAGCAGCGTAGATTGGACGGTGGGGACCCAGTACTTC. Its protein product is CASSVDWTVGTQYF.

The J gene is TRBJ2-7, the V gene TRBV28; perhaps TRBD1 as D (6 bases). The CDR3 is made up of 16 amino acids. Looked up from germline, CDR1 is MDHEN and CDR2 is SYDVKM. V gave up 2 bases and J gave up 0 bases, with 14 bases separating them. The CDR3 DNA sequence: TGTGCCAGCAGTTTAGGAGAGGGGGACGGCTCCTACGAGCAGTACTTC. It specifies CASSLGEGDGSYEQYF.

This rearrangement joins TRBV20-1 to TRBJ2-7; tentatively, D is TRBD2 (5 bases). This CDR3 is 11 amino acids long. Germline lookup yields CDR1 DFQATT and CDR2 SNEGSKA (reference sequence). V was pared by 7 bases and J by 4 bases, with 11 bases between. The CDR3 reads CSVGDNYEQYF. In DNA form, the CDR3 reads TGCAGTGTGGGAGACAATTACGAGCAGTACTTC.

This sequence joins TRBV6-1 and TRBJ1-3; D perhaps matches TRBD1 (6 bases). Germline assignment: CDR1 MNHNS and CDR2 SASEGT. The V end was cut by 6 bases, the J end by 2 bases, with 14 bases between. CDR3 length equals 15 residues. DNA of the CDR3: TGTGCCAGCAGCAGTGTCGGGGGGCCTGGAAACACCATATATTTT. This encodes CASSSVGGPGNTIYF.

V is TRBV4-3 and J is TRBJ1-2; D is ambiguous. CDR1 and CDR2 (germline): LGHNA, YSLEER. The V end lost 0 bases, the J end lost 2 bases, and 10 bases lay between the germline ends. The CDR3 loop spans 15 amino acids. CDR3 in DNA: TGCGCCAGCAGCCAAGATATGAAGGGAAACTATGGCTACACCTTC. Translation: CASSQDMKGNYGYTF.

The chain employs TRBV29-1 and TRBJ1-6; D is ambiguous. The CDR3 covers 11 residues. V shed 6 bases and J shed 10 bases, with 10 bases lying between them. CDR1 SQVTM and CDR2 ANQGSEA come from the germline V gene. This chain's CDR3 is CSVPSGSPLHF. The CDR3 DNA sequence: TGCAGCGTCCCAAGCGGGTCACCCCTCCACTTT.

The chain combines TRBV5-1 with TRBJ2-7; 9 nucleotides match TRBD1. The length of the CDR3 is 16 residues. Germline V gene sequence: CDR1 SGHRS, CDR2 YFSETQ. Trimming took 4 bases from V and 3 from J; bases not matched to a gene: 11. The chain's CDR3 is CASSRGRDRVDYEQYF. DNA for the CDR3: TGCGCCAGCAGCCGTGGTCGGGACAGGGTCGACTACGAGCAGTACTTC.

This clone was found once. The chain couples TRBV10-3 to TRBJ2-1, with TRBD2 identical over 8 bases. Germline V lookup: CDR1 ENHRY, CDR2 SYGVKD. The CDR3 has 14 amino acids. V lost 2 bases, J lost 9 bases, and 6 bases stayed unmatched. CDR3 in amino acids: CAISEVAGNGEQFF. The DNA of the CDR3 is TGTGCCATCAGTGAGGTAGCGGGAAACGGTGAGCAGTTCTTC.

The rearrangement links TRBV6-5 to TRBJ1-2; 9 bases are a match to TRBD1. Germline lookup yields CDR1 MNHEY and CDR2 SVGAGI. The length of the CDR3 is 14 residues. After removal of 5 bases from V and 6 bases from J, the junction contained 7 bases not matched to a gene. The CDR3 DNA reads as TGTGCCAGCAGTAACCCGGACAGGGGAAATGGCTACACCTTC. As protein: CASSNPDRGNGYTF.

The chain has TRBV6-4 and TRBJ1-1; D possibly corresponds to TRBD1 (5 bases). V lost 5 bases and J 2 bases, leaving 9 bases between the germline ends. The germline CDR1 and CDR2 sequences are MRHNA and SNTAGT. The CDR3 consists of 13 residues. CDR3 sequence reads: CASSRDLNTEAFF. DNA of the CDR3: TGTGCCAGCAGTCGGGACTTAAACACTGAAGCTTTCTTT.

The gene calls are TRBV6-6 and TRBJ2-7; the D gene could be TRBD1 or TRBD2 (5 bases each). This CDR3 comprises 14 residues. Trimming pared 5 bases from V and 7 bases from J, leaving 18 bases between. The germline V gene encodes CDR1 MNHNY and CDR2 SVGAGI (reference sequence). Written as DNA, the CDR3 is TGTGCCAGCAGTCCCCAGGACACATCGGGGGAGCAGTACTTC. Its translation is CASSPQDTSGEQYF.

This clone was recorded once. CDR3 residues: CASIPQGAGQPQHF. The CDR3 nucleotides are TGTGCCAGCATCCCCCAGGGGGCAGGTCAGCCCCAGCATTTT. The gene calls are TRBV6-6 and TRBJ1-5; 8 bases agree with TRBD1. Germline lookup yields CDR1 MNHNY and CDR2 SVGAGI (reference sequence). There are 14 residues in the CDR3. V lost 7 bases to trimming and J lost 6 bases; unmatched junction nucleotides: 8.

This chain joins TRBV7-2 and TRBJ1-1; maybe TRBD1 (5 bases). The CDR3 is made up of 13 amino acids. Germline CDR1 is SGHTA and CDR2 is FQGNSA. Trimming stripped 5 bases from V and 1 base from J, with 8 bases between. CDR3 protein: CASSNDRNTEAFF. The CDR3 coding sequence is TGTGCCAGCAGCAACGACAGGAACACTGAAGCTTTCTTT.